The 10 T cell receptor beta chains below were found in one sample sequenced in a study of blood T cell repertoires in COVID-19. TCRdb's table, derived via immunoSEQ multiplex PCR, lists solely in-frame clones and lacks some. Of about 64,000 clones listed, more than 80% are singletons. Sequenced material: peripheral blood. These receptors were taken from a woman aged 80 or over with active COVID-19.

This clone was seen only once. The chain recombines TRBV4-1 with TRBJ2-1; TRBD2 matches at 13 bases. The CDR3 length is 16 residues. Germline values: CDR1 MGHRA, CDR2 YSYEKL. V lost 2 bases to trimming and J lost 7 bases; unmatched junction nucleotides: 5. The CDR3 region has the DNA TGCGCCAGCAGCCAACGGACTAGCGGGAGAGGGAATGAGCAGTTCTTC. This codes for CASSQRTSGRGNEQFF.

This clone occurred once. This chain joins TRBV30 and TRBJ1-1; D may be TRBD1 (6 bases). V gave up 1 base and J gave up 3 bases, with 6 bases separating them. This CDR3 has 12 residues. Germline-derived CDR1 and CDR2 are GTSNPN and SVGIG (reference sequence). The CDR3 region has the DNA TGTGCCTGGAGTGGGACAGACACTGAAGCTTTCTTT. Translated: CAWSGTDTEAFF.

V is TRBV6-5 and J is TRBJ1-3; no clear D gene. Trimming removed 6 bases from V and 1 base from J, with 7 bases in between. Germline values: CDR1 MNHEY, CDR2 SVGAGI. The CDR3 runs to 13 residues. Here the CDR3 reads CASRDWSGNTIYF. The DNA for the CDR3 is TGTGCCAGCAGGGACTGGTCTGGAAACACCATATATTTT.

This chain joins TRBV5-8 and TRBJ2-2; D is perhaps TRBD2 (5 bases). The V gene's germline CDR1 is SGHTS and CDR2 YDEGEE. The CDR3 totals 15 residues. The ends were cut back, 2 bases at V and 2 bases at J, with 10 bases in the middle. CDR3 loop: CASSFTGINTGELFF. Here the CDR3 DNA reads TGTGCCAGCAGCTTCACCGGGATCAACACCGGGGAGCTGTTTTTT.

The chain carries TRBV2 and TRBJ1-6; maybe TRBD1 (6 bases). Germline CDR1 and CDR2: SNHLY and FYNNEI. This CDR3 spans 13 amino acids. Deletions cut 8 bases from V and 9 bases from J, with 14 bases between. The CDR3 DNA reads TGTGCCAGCGGGGGGGCACGCAGTTCACCCCTCCACTTT. This encodes CASGGARSSPLHF.

The chain joins TRBV3-1 (or the pseudogene TRBV3-2) to TRBJ1-4; 10 bases are shared with TRBD1. Losses at the gene ends were 3 bases for V and 8 bases for J; bases not matched to a gene: 6. Germline loops: CDR1 LGHDT, CDR2 YNNKEL (reference sequence). The CDR3 covers 15 residues. CDR3 protein: CASSHDRGRLEKLFF. As DNA, the CDR3 is TGTGCCAGCAGCCACGACAGGGGGCGCTTAGAAAAACTGTTTTTT.

The chain has TRBV7-9 and TRBJ1-1; 8 bases are a match to TRBD1. The CDR3 has 15 residues. V shed 5 bases and J 0 bases; nucleotides not matched to a gene: 5. CDR1 is SEHNR, CDR2 FQNEAQ, per germline (reference sequence). The CDR3 sequence is CASSTGTGLNTEAFF. CDR3 DNA: TGTGCCAGCAGCACCGGGACAGGTTTGAACACTGAAGCTTTCTTT.

The V gene is TRBV5-4, the J gene TRBJ2-5; D is perhaps TRBD1 (6 bases). Per the germline V gene, CDR1 is SGHNT and CDR2 is YYREEE (reference sequence). Trimming took 4 bases from V and 5 from J, leaving 15 bases between them. There are 14 residues in the CDR3. The CDR3 sequence is CASSPDSRGETQYF. The CDR3 DNA follows: TGTGCCAGCAGCCCGGACAGCAGAGGGGAGACCCAGTACTTC.

The gene calls are TRBV3-1 (or the pseudogene TRBV3-2) and TRBJ2-7, with D perhaps matching TRBD1 (5 bases). The germline V gene encodes CDR1 LGHDT and CDR2 YNNKEL (reference sequence). V lost 1 base, J lost 6 bases, and 16 bases lay in between. This CDR3 spans 15 amino acids. The CDR3 loop is CASSQGENRLLEQYF. CDR3 nucleotide sequence: TGTGCCAGCAGCCAAGGAGAGAACAGGCTCCTCGAGCAGTACTTC.

This chain uses TRBV7-2 with TRBJ2-1; D gene ambiguous. Trimming left V 0 bases short and J 9 bases short, with 9 bases between. The CDR3 has 13 residues. Germline CDR1 is SGHTA and CDR2 is FQGNSA. Written as DNA, the CDR3 is TGTGCCAGCAGCTTAGCCGAGGCCGCTGAGCAGTTCTTC. It codes for CASSLAEAAEQFF.